A single T cell receptor (beta chain) is shown here with its context. Antigen: not known. Trimming left V 0 bases short and J 1 base short, with 4 bases between. The germline gives CDR1 LGHNA, CDR2 YSLEER. The CDR3 has 14 residues. Sequencing used immunoSEQ multiplex PCR; TCRdb keeps in-frame clones, though not all of them. The sample consists of about 52,000 clones, 94% of them appearing once. This entry is derived from a study of T cells after posttransplantation cyclophosphamide. Findings of the study overall: Donor-recipient repertoire similarity was low at 1-2 months, rising over year one. TRB overlap between skin or GI tissue T cells and blood was limited.

This chain uses TRBV4-3 with TRBJ1-5; D is ambiguous. The TCR sequence derives from a woman between 25 and 40 years old in good health and a related stem cell transplant donor. Source material: PBMCs. The chain's CDR3 is CASSQELSNQPQHF. The CDR3 coding sequence is TGCGCCAGCAGCCAAGAGTTAAGCAATCAGCCCCAGCATTTT.